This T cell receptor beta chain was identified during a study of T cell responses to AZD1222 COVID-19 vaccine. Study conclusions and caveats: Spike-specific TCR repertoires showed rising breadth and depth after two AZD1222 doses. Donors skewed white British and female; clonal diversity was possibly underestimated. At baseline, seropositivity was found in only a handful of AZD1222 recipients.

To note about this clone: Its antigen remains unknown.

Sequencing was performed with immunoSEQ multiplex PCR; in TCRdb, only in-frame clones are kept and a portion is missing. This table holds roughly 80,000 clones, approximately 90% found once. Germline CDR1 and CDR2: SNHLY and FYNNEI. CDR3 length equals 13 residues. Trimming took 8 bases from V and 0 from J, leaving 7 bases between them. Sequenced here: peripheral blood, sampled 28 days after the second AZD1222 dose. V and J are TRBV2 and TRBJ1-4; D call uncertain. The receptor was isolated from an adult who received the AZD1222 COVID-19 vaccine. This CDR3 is CASVGTTNEKLFF. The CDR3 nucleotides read TGTGCCAGCGTTGGCACAACTAATGAAAAACTGTTTTTT.